This entry lists 25 T cell receptor beta chains sequenced from one sample in a study of T cell responses to AZD1222 COVID-19 vaccine. Generated by immunoSEQ multiplex PCR, the TCRdb table keeps only in-frame clones and is missing some. The sample includes 95,000 to 150,000 clones, roughly 84% of them seen just once. The sample was peripheral blood, taken on day 0 of AZD1222 vaccination. The receptor set was obtained from an adult in good health.

The rearrangement links TRBV5-4 to TRBJ1-5; D is possibly TRBD1 (6 bases). Germline V gives CDR1 SGHNT, CDR2 YYREEE (reference sequence). The CDR3 is 16 residues long. Trimming stripped 4 bases from V and 6 bases from J, with 20 bases between. The CDR3 here is CASSPGPTQGRQPQHF. The CDR3 coding sequence is TGTGCCAGCAGCCCTGGACCGACCCAGGGGCGTCAGCCCCAGCATTTT.

This sequence joins TRBV18 and TRBJ1-3, with a possible D match to TRBD1 (5 bases). The V end lost 5 bases, the J end lost 4 bases, and 9 bases lay between the germline ends. The length of the CDR3 is 13 residues. The germline V gene has CDR1 KGHSH and CDR2 LQKENI. CDR3 sequence: CASSTGVGNTIYF. DNA for the CDR3: TGTGCCAGCTCAACGGGGGTCGGAAACACCATATATTTT.

The chain links TRBV3-1 (or the pseudogene TRBV3-2) to TRBJ1-1; the D is unclear. CDR3 size: 16 residues. Trimming cost V 1 base and J 2 bases, with 14 bases left between them. CDR1 is LGHDT and CDR2 is YNNKEL in the germline V gene (reference sequence). DNA for the CDR3: TGTGCCAGCAGCCAAGGCAGCGTTAGAGGTAACACTGAAGCTTTCTTT. Its translation: CASSQGSVRGNTEAFF.

The chain combines TRBV2 with TRBJ1-5; D unresolved. The V and J ends lost 6 bases and 3 bases respectively, with 12 bases between them. CDR3 length equals 14 residues. The germline V gene has CDR1 SNHLY and CDR2 FYNNEI. CDR3 in DNA: TGTGCCAGCAGGGACTACATAATCAATCAGCCCCAGCATTTT. It specifies CASRDYIINQPQHF.

The rearrangement links TRBV11-3 to TRBJ2-2; D is undetermined. Deletions cut 5 bases from V and 0 bases from J, with 7 bases between. The length of the CDR3 is 14 residues. In germline, CDR1 is SGHNT, CDR2 YENEEA. The CDR3 here is CASSQYTNTGELFF. The DNA for the CDR3 is TGTGCCAGCAGCCAATACACGAACACCGGGGAGCTGTTTTTT.

The rearrangement joins TRBV28 to TRBJ2-7; D uncertain. Germline-derived CDR1 and CDR2 are MDHEN and SYDVKM. This CDR3 has 12 residues. V was cut by 1 base and J by 1 base, with 2 bases left in between. The DNA of the CDR3 is TGTGCCAGCAGTTTATTTTCCTACGAGCAGTACTTC. Translation: CASSLFSYEQYF. Combining the CDR3 with reference TRBV28 and TRBJ2-7 gives the whole variable domain DVKVTQSSRYLVKRTGEKVFLECVQDMDHENMFWYRQDPGLGLRLIYFSYDVKMKEKGDIPEGYSVSREKKERFSLILESASTNQTSMYLCASSLFSYEQYFGPGTRLTVT.

This chain uses TRBV28 with TRBJ1-1; 7 bases map to TRBD1. Unmatched junction bases numbered 7, after V lost 6 bases and J lost 6 bases. CDR1 and CDR2 (germline): MDHEN, SYDVKM. This CDR3 comprises 13 residues. The CDR3: CASRPTGMAEAFF. The CDR3, as DNA: TGTGCCAGCAGGCCGACAGGGATGGCTGAAGCTTTCTTT. The variable domain in full, with the rest retrieved from reference TRBV28 and TRBJ1-1, is DVKVTQSSRYLVKRTGEKVFLECVQDMDHENMFWYRQDPGLGLRLIYFSYDVKMKEKGDIPEGYSVSREKKERFSLILESASTNQTSMYLCASRPTGMAEAFFGQGTRLTVV.

On this clone: One junction end disagrees with the germline gene, perhaps due to a read error. This rearrangement joins TRBV6-6 to TRBJ1-1, with a weak D call TRBD1 (6 bases). CDR1 and CDR2 (germline): MNHNY, SVGAGI (reference sequence). CDR3 length equals 13 residues. CDR3 in amino acids: CASSSPTGTKAFF. CDR3 nucleotides: TGTGCCAGCAGTTCCCCGACAGGCACTAAAGCTTTCTTT.

The chain recombines TRBV6-1 with TRBJ2-2; D uncertain. The CDR3 length is 16 residues. Per the germline V gene, CDR1 is MNHNS and CDR2 is SASEGT. The V end was cut by 4 bases, the J end by 1 base, with 13 bases between. The CDR3 coding sequence is TGTGCCAGCAGTGGAAGAACCGGACGGAACACCGGGGAGCTGTTTTTT. Amino acid sequence: CASSGRTGRNTGELFF.

The rearrangement uses TRBV3-1 (or the pseudogene TRBV3-2) and TRBJ2-2; TRBD2 aligns across 9 bases. CDR1 is LGHDT and CDR2 is YNNKEL in the germline V gene (reference sequence). The J segment lost 1 base and the V segment lost 0 bases, leaving 3 bases of the junction unmatched. This CDR3 region has 17 residues. The CDR3 loop is CASSQDLAGLNTGELFF. In nucleotides, the CDR3 is TGTGCCAGCAGCCAAGACCTAGCGGGGCTGAACACCGGGGAGCTGTTTTTT.

The rearrangement links TRBV3-1 (or the pseudogene TRBV3-2) to TRBJ2-1, with 13 bases fitting TRBD2. The CDR3 is 15 amino acids. J lost 10 bases, V lost 4 bases, and 7 bases had no gene match. From germline, CDR1 is LGHDT and CDR2 YNNKEL (reference sequence). CDR3 amino acids: CASSPGLAGNAEQFF. CDR3 in DNA: TGTGCCAGCAGCCCGGGACTAGCGGGGAATGCCGAGCAGTTCTTC.

The chain links TRBV19 to TRBJ2-7; no reliable D call. This CDR3 contains 15 residues. The V end lost 5 bases, the J end lost 2 bases, and 16 bases lay between the germline ends. The germline gives CDR1 LNHDA, CDR2 SQIVND (reference sequence). CDR3 DNA: TGTGCCAGTAGTTTAAAGGGCCATCGGCCCTACGAGCAGTACTTC. Residues: CASSLKGHRPYEQYF.

The chain combines TRBV5-1 with TRBJ1-1; D remains unclear. This CDR3 is 14 amino acids long. CDR1 and CDR2 from the germline V gene are SGHRS and YFSETQ. The germline V and J ends were trimmed by 0 bases and 1 base, with 7 bases remaining between them. CDR3 DNA sequence: TGCGCCAGCAGCTTGGGGGCGGCGAACACTGAAGCTTTCTTT. It specifies CASSLGAANTEAFF.

This rearrangement joins TRBV28 to TRBJ2-7, with D perhaps being TRBD1 or TRBD2 (5 bases each). The CDR3 consists of 14 residues. The V gene lost 5 bases and the J gene lost 9 bases, with 20 bases spanning the gap. Germline CDR1 reads MDHEN; CDR2 reads SYDVKM. The CDR3 sequence: CASSPRLRGSRQYF. The DNA for the CDR3 is TGTGCCAGCAGTCCGAGACTGAGGGGTTCGCGGCAGTACTTC. Full variable domain (missing parts from reference TRBV28 and TRBJ2-7): DVKVTQSSRYLVKRTGEKVFLECVQDMDHENMFWYRQDPGLGLRLIYFSYDVKMKEKGDIPEGYSVSREKKERFSLILESASTNQTSMYLCASSPRLRGSRQYFGPGTRLTVT.

The rearrangement links TRBV28 to TRBJ1-6; 7 bases fit TRBD1. From germline, CDR1 is MDHEN and CDR2 SYDVKM. The CDR3 is made up of 15 amino acids. With V trimmed by 6 bases and J by 7 bases, 9 bases remained unmatched. The CDR3 loop reads CASRFIRGRNSPLHF. CDR3 bases: TGTGCCAGCAGGTTTATAAGGGGGCGCAATTCACCCCTCCACTTT.

The table lists this clone with a few counts. The chain is built from TRBV6-5 and TRBJ1-2; TRBD1 aligns across 12 bases. Trimming cost V 8 bases and J 3 bases; bases outside gene matches: 7. Germline CDR1 is MNHEY and CDR2 is SVGAGI. The CDR3 extends over 15 amino acids. In DNA form, the CDR3 reads TGTGCCAGCGCCCGGGACAGGGGGCTAGACTATGGCTACACCTTC. Protein: CASARDRGLDYGYTF.

The rearrangement joins TRBV6-6 to TRBJ1-2; D is ambiguous. The germline V gene has CDR1 MNHNY and CDR2 SVGAGI (reference sequence). This CDR3 spans 16 amino acids. Trimming pared 2 bases from V and 7 bases from J, leaving 20 bases between. CDR3: CASSYGSDREGVGYTF. The DNA for the CDR3 is TGTGCCAGCAGTTACGGGTCGGACCGGGAAGGAGTTGGCTACACCTTC.

This chain uses TRBV19 with TRBJ2-7; 8 bases map to TRBD2. J gave up 2 bases and V 5 bases, and 17 bases lay outside the gene matches. CDR1 is LNHDA, CDR2 SQIVND, per germline (reference sequence). This CDR3 is 18 amino acids long. Here the CDR3 reads CASSPHSDGREQPYEQYF. The CDR3 region has the DNA TGTGCCAGTAGTCCCCATAGCGACGGGAGGGAGCAGCCCTACGAGCAGTACTTC.

The CDR3 region has the DNA TGTGCCAGTAGGCTGGAAGGCACCAACCAAGAGACCCAGTACTTC. It translates to CASRLEGTNQETQYF. The chain has TRBV19 and TRBJ2-5, with D unresolved. Trimming cost V 6 bases and J 0 bases, with 14 bases left between them. The germline gives CDR1 LNHDA, CDR2 SQIVND (reference sequence). The CDR3 length is 15 residues.

The chain combines TRBV7-3 with TRBJ2-2; D gene ambiguous. Per the germline V gene, CDR1 is SGHTA and CDR2 is FQGTGA. Trimming left V 0 bases short and J 7 bases short, with 9 bases between. The length of the CDR3 is 14 residues. CDR3 nucleotides: TGTGCCAGCAGCTTAACAGGGTTCGACGGGGAGCTGTTTTTT. Translation: CASSLTGFDGELFF.

The J gene is TRBJ1-1, the V gene TRBV18; 9 nucleotides line up with TRBD1. The CDR3 contains 18 residues. The V segment lost 1 base and the J segment 0 bases; nucleotides outside the gene matches: 9. Per germline, CDR1 KGHSH and CDR2 LQKENI. This CDR3 reads CASSPHSPGQGLNTEAFF. DNA for the CDR3: TGTGCCAGCTCACCACACTCACCGGGACAGGGCCTGAACACTGAAGCTTTCTTT.

The chain employs TRBV6-1 and TRBJ1-3; TRBD1 matches 8 bases. The V gene end was trimmed by 1 base and the J gene end by 8 bases; junction bases not matched to a gene: 4. CDR1 MNHNS and CDR2 SASEGT come from the germline V gene. The CDR3 is 14 amino acids. The CDR3 bases are TGTGCCAGCAGTGAAGGGGTCAGGGGGCACACCATATATTTT. Amino acids: CASSEGVRGHTIYF.

J is TRBJ2-3 and V is TRBV24-1; D is undetermined. V dropped 5 bases and J dropped 0 bases, with 8 bases sitting between them. The CDR3 is 14 amino acids. The germline gives CDR1 KGHDR, CDR2 SFDVKD. The CDR3 region has the DNA TGTGCCACCAGTGTGACCGGTAGCACAGATACGCAGTATTTT. Its translation: CATSVTGSTDTQYF.

The CDR3 DNA reads TGTGCCAGCATCCGCACACTGGTCCCCCAAGAGACCCAGTACTTC. It codes for CASIRTLVPQETQYF. The J gene is TRBJ2-5, the V gene TRBV7-8; D is unclear. V shed 7 bases and J shed 1 base, with 16 bases lying between them. Per germline, CDR1 SGHVS and CDR2 FQNEAQ. The CDR3 extends over 15 amino acids.

This clone was counted between two and nine times. The CDR3 is CASSKAPGRGYEQYF. CDR3 sequence (DNA): TGTGCCAGCAGCAAAGCCCCAGGGCGCGGTTACGAGCAGTACTTC. The chain links TRBV21-1 to TRBJ2-7; whether TRBD1, the table's D call, matches the DNA was not checked. TRBV21-1 is an annotated pseudogene. CDR3 size: 15 residues.